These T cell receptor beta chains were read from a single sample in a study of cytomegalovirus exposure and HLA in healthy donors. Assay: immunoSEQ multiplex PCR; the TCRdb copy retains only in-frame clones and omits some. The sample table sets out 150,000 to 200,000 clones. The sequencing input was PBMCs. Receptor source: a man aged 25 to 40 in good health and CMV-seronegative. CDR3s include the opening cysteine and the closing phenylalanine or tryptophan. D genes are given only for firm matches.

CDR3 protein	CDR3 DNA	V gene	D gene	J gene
CASSRQPTSGDGALETQYF	TGTGCCAGCAGCCGCCAGCCGACTAGCGGAGACGGGGCCCTAGAGACCCAGTACTTC	TRBV7-8	TRBD2	TRBJ2-5
CASSEAAGSNEKLFF	TGTGCCAGCAGTGAAGCGGCAGGCAGTAATGAAAAACTGTTTTTT	TRBV6-1	NA	TRBJ1-4
CASSLGQGNQPQHF	TGTGCCAGCAGTTTGGGACAGGGAAATCAGCCCCAGCATTTT	TRBV27	TRBD1	TRBJ1-5
CASSLLAEETQYF	TGCGCCAGCAGCTTACTAGCGGAAGAGACCCAGTACTTC	TRBV5-1	TRBD2	TRBJ2-5
CASSLGQGNNSPLHF	TGTGCCAGCAGCTTGGGACAGGGGAATAATTCACCCCTCCACTTT	TRBV6-1	TRBD1	TRBJ1-6
CASSPGPENYGYTF	TGTGCCAGCAGCCCAGGTCCGGAAAACTATGGCTACACCTTC	TRBV7-9	NA	TRBJ1-2
CASSTIRQAGANVLTF	TGTGCCAGCAGCACCATCAGACAGGCTGGGGCCAACGTCCTGACTTTC	TRBV7-9	NA	TRBJ2-6
CASSQVGGRDSNYGYTF	TGTGCCAGCAGCCAAGTTGGCGGACGGGACTCTAACTATGGCTACACCTTC	TRBV4-2	NA	TRBJ1-2
CASSLLRMGGSYEQYF	TGTGCCAGCAGCTTGCTCCGAATGGGGGGATCCTACGAGCAGTACTTC	TRBV5-8	NA	TRBJ2-7
CASSIRWEQYF	TGTGCCAGCAGTATCAGGTGGGAGCAGTACTTC	TRBV28	NA	TRBJ2-7
CASSYSRTSSYEQYF	TGTGCCAGCAGTTACTCCAGGACATCCTCCTACGAGCAGTACTTC	TRBV6-5	NA	TRBJ2-7
CASSYSSPAGGETQYF	TGTGCCAGCAGTTACTCGAGTCCCGCAGGGGGAGAGACCCAGTACTTC	TRBV6-6	TRBD1	TRBJ2-5
CASSNPEGARTEAFF	TGTGCCAGCAGTAACCCAGAGGGGGCGCGGACTGAAGCTTTCTTT	TRBV6-1	TRBD1	TRBJ1-1
CASSETSGSPYEQYF	TGTGCCAGCAGTGAGACTAGCGGGAGCCCCTACGAGCAGTACTTC	TRBV27	TRBD2	TRBJ2-7
CASSDSSGTNEQFF	TGTGCCAGCAGTGACTCGTCCGGGACAAATGAGCAGTTCTTC	TRBV6-4	NA	TRBJ2-1
CASSVGPFAGGSYEQYF	TGTGCCAGCAGCGTAGGCCCCTTTGCGGGAGGCTCCTACGAGCAGTACTTC	TRBV9	TRBD2	TRBJ2-7
CASSHGQGYYGYTF	TGTGCCAGCTCTCACGGACAGGGCTACTATGGCTACACCTTC	TRBV18	TRBD1	TRBJ1-2
CASSLRIRTPNTEAFF	TGTGCCAGCAGCCTAAGGATAAGGACACCGAACACTGAAGCTTTCTTT	TRBV7-9	NA	TRBJ1-1
CAISLNYGYTF	TGTGCCATCAGCTTAAACTATGGCTACACCTTC	TRBV10-3	NA	TRBJ1-2
CASSPQWSSTNEKLFF	TGTGCCAGCAGCCCCCAGTGGAGTTCAACTAATGAAAAACTGTTTTTT	TRBV7-9	NA	TRBJ1-4
CASSPGLADYNEQFF	TGCGCCAGCAGCCCGGGACTAGCGGATTACAATGAGCAGTTCTTC	TRBV5-1	TRBD2	TRBJ2-1
CASRLSQMKKLFF	TGTGCCAGCAGACTTTCACAGATGAAAAAACTGTTTTTT	TRBV27	NA	TRBJ1-4
CASSPPPREGIHEQYF	TGTGCCAGCAGCCCGCCCCCGCGGGAAGGAATCCACGAGCAGTACTTC	TRBV7-9	NA	TRBJ2-7
CASSFPGGWSGANVLTF	TGTGCCAGCAGCTTTCCGGGAGGGTGGTCTGGGGCCAACGTCCTGACTTTC	TRBV7-9	TRBD2	TRBJ2-6
CASSPGTSGAYEQYF	TGTGCCAGCAGCCCCGGGACTAGCGGAGCCTACGAGCAGTACTTC	TRBV7-7	TRBD2	TRBJ2-7
CASGKDRESSEQFF	TGTGCCAGCGGCAAGGACAGGGAGAGCAGTGAGCAGTTCTTC	TRBV6-4	TRBD1	TRBJ2-1
CSIGTGDGRNTEAFF	TGCAGCATCGGGACAGGGGACGGGAGGAACACTGAAGCTTTCTTT	TRBV29-1	TRBD1	TRBJ1-1
CASSWEGVGTEAFF	TGTGCCAGCAGCTGGGAGGGGGTGGGCACTGAAGCTTTCTTT	TRBV7-9	NA	TRBJ1-1
CASSLSAGPFNNSPLHF	TGTGCCAGCAGCTTATCGGCAGGTCCCTTCAATAATTCACCCCTCCACTTT	TRBV7-6	NA	TRBJ1-6
CASSSGTITDTQYF	TGTGCCAGTTCGAGCGGGACTATCACAGATACGCAGTATTTT	TRBV18	TRBD2	TRBJ2-3
CASSPGLAYTDTQYF	TGTGCCAGCAGTCCTGGACTAGCGTACACAGATACGCAGTATTTT	TRBV11-3	TRBD2	TRBJ2-3
CASSHRDRDYEQYF	TGCGCCAGCAGCCACCGGGACAGGGACTACGAGCAGTACTTC	TRBV4-1	TRBD1	TRBJ2-7
CASSQGLRSYGYTF	TGTGCCAGCAGCCAAGGTTTACGGTCCTATGGCTACACCTTC	TRBV14	NA	TRBJ1-2
CASSDRDRGNTEAFF	TGTGCCAGCAGCGACCGGGACAGGGGGAACACTGAAGCTTTCTTT	TRBV5-4	TRBD1	TRBJ1-1
CASSLGGREISEQYF	TGTGCCAGCAGCTTGGGGGGGCGGGAGATCTCCGAGCAGTACTTC	TRBV5-4	NA	TRBJ2-7
CASSEFGGTNTGELFF	TGTGCCAGCAGTGAATTTGGCGGAACTAACACCGGGGAGCTGTTTTTT	TRBV2	NA	TRBJ2-2
CASRYGGSSYNEQFF	TGTGCCAGCAGGTACGGCGGAAGCTCCTACAATGAGCAGTTCTTC	TRBV9	NA	TRBJ2-1
CASSSREANTEAFF	TGCGCCAGCAGCTCCCGGGAAGCAAACACTGAAGCTTTCTTT	TRBV5-1	NA	TRBJ1-1
CASSVQVPNTEAFF	TGTGCCAGCAGTGTGCAGGTCCCTAACACTGAAGCTTTCTTT	TRBV6-1	NA	TRBJ1-1
CASSVVPGSYEQYF	TGTGCCAGCAGCGTAGTCCCGGGGTCCTACGAGCAGTACTTC	TRBV9	NA	TRBJ2-7
CASSSPGDYEQYF	TGTGCCAGCAGTTCGCCAGGTGACTACGAGCAGTACTTC	TRBV28	NA	TRBJ2-7
CASSYFLGQGNSPLHF	TGTGCCAGCAGTTACTTCTTGGGACAGGGAAACTCACCCCTCCACTTT	TRBV6-5	TRBD1	TRBJ1-6
CASSFSAGLNTEAFF	TGTGCCAGCAGCTTCTCGGCAGGGTTGAACACTGAAGCTTTCTTT	TRBV7-8	NA	TRBJ1-1
CASSFPTGGRQETQYF	TGCGCCAGCAGCTTCCCGACAGGGGGGAGGCAAGAGACCCAGTACTTC	TRBV5-1	TRBD1	TRBJ2-5
CASSPRQGRRTGELFF	TGTGCCAGCTCACCACGACAGGGGCGAAGGACCGGGGAGCTGTTTTTT	TRBV18	TRBD1	TRBJ2-2
CASGPGQGADEQFF	TGTGCCAGCGGGCCGGGACAGGGAGCGGATGAGCAGTTCTTC	TRBV5-8	TRBD1	TRBJ2-1
CAGGASSPRGELFF	TGTGCCGGGGGGGCTAGCAGCCCGAGGGGGGAGCTGTTTTTT	TRBV2	NA	TRBJ2-2
CASSATGGETQYF	TGTGCCAGTAGTGCCACAGGGGGAGAGACCCAGTACTTC	TRBV19	TRBD1	TRBJ2-5
CASSQEAGVIHEQYF	TGTGCCAGCAGCCAAGAAGCGGGAGTTATCCACGAGCAGTACTTC	TRBV4-2	TRBD2	TRBJ2-7
CATSRSFSEAFF	TGTGCCACCAGCAGGAGTTTCTCTGAAGCTTTCTTT	TRBV15	NA	TRBJ1-1
CASSQQQGNEQYF	TGTGCCAGCAGCCAACAACAGGGCAACGAGCAGTACTTC	TRBV7-7	NA	TRBJ2-7
CASSLIHGSNEQFF	TGTGCCAGCAGCTTAATTCACGGGAGTAATGAGCAGTTCTTC	TRBV7-3	NA	TRBJ2-1
CASSSRAGGASYEQFF	TGTGCCAGCAGCTCACGAGCGGGAGGGGCTAGCTATGAGCAGTTCTTC	TRBV7-8	TRBD2	TRBJ2-1
CASSEGGTTTGELFF	TGTGCCAGCAGTGAAGGCGGGACGACCACCGGGGAGCTGTTTTTT	TRBV2	NA	TRBJ2-2